The clone carrying this T cell receptor beta chain has ten or more counts. Its target is unknown. Unique molecular identifiers tagged every individual TCR cDNA molecule. In TCRdb, the 5' RACE reads were re-called with MiXCR into one record per CDR3 protein. The sample carries 6,100 or so distinct CDR3 sequences, approximately 6.3% recorded once. Time point denoted: sample taken at primary tumor resection. The 60 to 80 donors had untreated early-stage non-small cell lung cancer. TCRs were sequenced from unsorted whole RNA of tumor, nontumor lung or PBMC. The CDR3 is 13 amino acids. CDR1 and CDR2 (germline): SGHNT, YENEEA. The ends were cut back, 5 bases at V and 7 bases at J, with 11 bases in the middle. The data were taken from a study of spatial heterogeneity in lung cancer. Across the study: Beta-chain sequences consistently outnumbered alpha-chain sequences in detection. General observations from the study: How many expanded intratumoral alpha and beta TCRs were present tracked the tumor mutation count, which was a count of nonsynonymous mutations.

This chain uses TRBV11-3 with TRBJ2-2; D not certain. The sample was lung tumor tissue, taken at surgery. The source is a male donor with early-stage non-small cell lung cancer. CDR3 sequence reads: CASSPGSFGELFF. Here the CDR3 DNA reads TGTGCCAGCAGCCCGGGCAGCTTCGGGGAGCTGTTTTTT.